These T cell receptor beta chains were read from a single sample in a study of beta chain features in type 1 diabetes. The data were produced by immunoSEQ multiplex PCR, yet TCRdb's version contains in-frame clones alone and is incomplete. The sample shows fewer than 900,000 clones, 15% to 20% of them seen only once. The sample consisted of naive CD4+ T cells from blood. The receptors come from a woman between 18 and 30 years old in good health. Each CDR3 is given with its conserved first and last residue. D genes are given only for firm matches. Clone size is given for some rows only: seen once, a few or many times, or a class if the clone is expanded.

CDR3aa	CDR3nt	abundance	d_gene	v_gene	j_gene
CASSTYTGGRDQPQHF	TGTGCCAGCAGCACTTATACAGGGGGCAGGGATCAGCCCCAGCATTTT	.	TRBD1	TRBV5-8	TRBJ1-5
CATSRDPGGFTDTQYF	TGTGCCACCAGCAGAGATCCCGGGGGGTTCACAGATACGCAGTATTTT	few	TRBD2	TRBV15	TRBJ2-3
CASSVNLDSDTQYF	TGTGCCAGCAGCGTAAACCTCGACTCAGATACGCAGTATTTT	.	.	TRBV11-2	TRBJ2-3
CASSEAGRVGELFF	TGTGCCAGCAGTGAAGCTGGAAGGGTCGGGGAGCTGTTTTTT	.	.	TRBV6-1	TRBJ2-2
CASSSPTVAGVTYF	TGTGCCAGCAGCTCCCCAACGGTCGCCGGTGTTACGTACTTC	.	.	TRBV5-4	TRBJ2-5
CASSLAPRYEQYF	TGTGCCAGCAGCTTAGCGCCCCGCTACGAGCAGTACTTC	.	.	TRBV7-2	TRBJ2-7
CASSLVAGTYEQYF	TGTGCCAGCAGCTTAGTAGCAGGGACCTACGAGCAGTACTTC	few	.	TRBV7-9	TRBJ2-7
CASSQTRWNSPLHF	TGTGCCAGCAGTCAGACCAGATGGAATTCACCCCTCCACTTT	.	.	TRBV2	TRBJ1-6
CASRLVGRSEQFF	TGTGCCAGTAGACTGGTCGGGAGGAGTGAGCAGTTCTTC	.	TRBD2	TRBV19	TRBJ2-1
CASSLRSATISEQYF	TGTGCCAGCAGCTTAAGGTCGGCTACAATCAGCGAGCAGTACTTC	.	.	TRBV7-3	TRBJ2-7
CSVEDIGREKENIQYF	TGCAGCGTTGAAGATATTGGGCGGGAGAAGGAAAACATTCAGTACTTC	.	TRBD2	TRBV29-1	TRBJ2-4
CASSYRLGAYEQYF	TGTGCCAGCAGTTACCGACTAGGGGCCTACGAGCAGTACTTC	few	.	TRBV6-5	TRBJ2-7
CASSGLQGAGNTIYF	TGTGCCAGCAGTGGGCTTCAGGGCGCTGGAAACACCATATATTTT	.	.	TRBV25-1	TRBJ1-3
CASSQASTGHNAFF	TGCGCCAGCAGCCAAGCCTCGACGGGGCATAATGCTTTCTTT	few	.	TRBV4-3	TRBJ1-1
CASSSYPGQGAKQFF	TGTGCCAGCAGCTCGTACCCAGGACAGGGGGCGAAGCAGTTCTTC	few	TRBD1	TRBV11-3	TRBJ2-1
CASCGVRPSGGELFF	TGTGCCAGTTGTGGGGTGAGACCATCTGGGGGGGAGCTGTTTTTT	.	.	TRBV6-1	TRBJ2-2
CATGGLNSYNEQFF	TGTGCCACCGGGGGACTTAACTCCTACAATGAGCAGTTCTTC	few	.	TRBV6-5	TRBJ2-1
CASSQGSGLTQAFF	TGCGCCAGCAGCCAAGGGAGTGGTCTCACCCAAGCTTTCTTT	.	.	TRBV4-1	TRBJ1-1
CASGPGGRASYEQYF	TGTGCCAGCGGCCCCGGCGGGAGGGCCTCCTACGAGCAGTACTTC	few	TRBD2	TRBV2	TRBJ2-7
CASSFGEETQYF	TGTGCCAGCAGCTTTGGGGAGGAGACCCAGTACTTC	few	.	TRBV7-9	TRBJ2-5
CASSEAQRGAQPQHF	TGTGCCAGCAGTGAAGCGCAGAGGGGTGCCCAGCCCCAGCATTTT	.	.	TRBV2	TRBJ1-5
CASSATSTGRTIYF	TGTGCCAGCAGCGCGACCTCAACCGGGCGCACCATATATTTT	few	.	TRBV9	TRBJ1-3
CASSLDRGGTEAFF	TGTGCCAGCAGTTTGGACAGGGGAGGCACTGAAGCTTTCTTT	few	TRBD1	TRBV6-6	TRBJ1-1
CASSYFSGSLPNEQFF	TGTGCCAGCAGTTACTTTAGCGGGAGTCTACCCAATGAGCAGTTCTTC	few	TRBD2	TRBV6-5	TRBJ2-1
CASSQLSGRAVDTQYF	TGTGCCAGCAGCCAACTTAGCGGGAGGGCCGTAGATACGCAGTATTTT	.	TRBD2	TRBV4-2	TRBJ2-3
CASSQDLTGLPGELFF	TGTGCCAGCAGCCAAGATTTGACTGGTCTCCCCGGGGAGCTGTTTTTT	.	.	TRBV14	TRBJ2-2
CASSMTGINSPLHF	TGCGCCAGCAGCATGACAGGGATCAATTCACCCCTCCACTTT	.	TRBD1	TRBV5-1	TRBJ1-6
CASGGTAPTGELFF	TGTGCCAGCGGCGGGACAGCCCCCACCGGGGAGCTGTTTTTT	few	.	TRBV28	TRBJ2-2
CASRVSGARTGELFF	TGTGCCAGTAGGGTTTCAGGGGCTCGCACCGGGGAGCTGTTTTTT	.	.	TRBV19	TRBJ2-2
CASNRRARTDTQYF	TGTGCCAGTAATCGGAGGGCCCGCACAGATACGCAGTATTTT	few	.	TRBV19	TRBJ2-3
CASKVSGGRETQYF	TGTGCCAGCAAGGTTTCAGGGGGCAGAGAGACCCAGTACTTC	.	TRBD1	TRBV6-5	TRBJ2-5
CASSPRGGRSQETQYF	TGTGCCAGCTCACCACGTGGGGGGCGCTCCCAAGAGACCCAGTACTTC	few	.	TRBV18	TRBJ2-5
CASILGETQYF	TGTGCCAGCATTCTAGGGGAGACCCAGTACTTC	few	.	TRBV6-5	TRBJ2-5
CASSPAGSGRLGTEAFF	TGTGCCAGCAGCCCTGCGGGGTCGGGACGTTTGGGCACTGAAGCTTTCTTT	.	.	TRBV7-2	TRBJ1-1
CSVVVREGLYNEQFF	TGCAGCGTTGTCGTCCGGGAGGGCCTCTACAATGAGCAGTTCTTC	.	TRBD2	TRBV29-1	TRBJ2-1
CASSARLAGGTDTQYF	TGTGCCAGCAGCGCCCGACTAGCGGGTGGCACAGATACGCAGTATTTT	.	TRBD2	TRBV27	TRBJ2-3
CASSFSTGGYYGYTF	TGTGCCAGCAGTTTTTCCACAGGGGGCTACTATGGCTACACCTTC	few	TRBD1	TRBV7-9	TRBJ1-2
CASSPTGESAEQYF	TGTGCCAGCTCACCTACAGGGGAATCAGCCGAGCAGTACTTC	.	TRBD1	TRBV18	TRBJ2-7
CASSVGIGSGGYTF	TGTGCCAGCAGCGTAGGGATTGGGAGCGGCGGCTACACCTTC	.	.	TRBV9	TRBJ1-2
CASTSSGRAPDTQYF	TGTGCCAGCACCTCTAGCGGGAGGGCCCCAGATACGCAGTATTTT	.	TRBD2	TRBV11-2	TRBJ2-3
CASSKGGNEQFF	TGCGCCAGCAGCAAGGGAGGCAATGAGCAGTTCTTC	.	.	TRBV5-1	TRBJ2-1
CASSVEWGEDIQYF	TGTGCCAGCAGCGTAGAGTGGGGTGAGGACATTCAGTACTTC	few	.	TRBV9	TRBJ2-4
CASSFGTGRADTQYF	TGTGCCAGCAGCTTCGGGACTGGTCGGGCAGATACGCAGTATTTT	.	.	TRBV5-5	TRBJ2-3
CASSLTRSVPPFF	TGTGCCAGCAGCCTGACTAGATCCGTCCCCCCGTTCTTC	.	.	TRBV14	TRBJ2-1
CASSMAFRAGQFF	TGTGCCAGTAGTATGGCATTTCGAGCGGGGCAGTTCTTC	few	.	TRBV19	TRBJ2-1
CASSRRGLGTDTQYF	TGTGCCAGCAGTCGCAGGGGGCTTGGCACAGATACGCAGTATTTT	.	TRBD1	TRBV7-3	TRBJ2-3
CAIRQGDYEQFF	TGTGCCATCAGACAGGGGGATTATGAGCAGTTCTTC	few	TRBD1	TRBV10-3	TRBJ2-1
CASSLDPGLGPQHF	TGTGCCAGCAGCTTAGATCCAGGACTAGGGCCCCAGCATTTT	few	.	TRBV7-8	TRBJ1-5
CAISVHPGPYEQYF	TGTGCCATCAGTGTTCACCCGGGACCCTACGAGCAGTACTTC	.	.	TRBV10-3	TRBJ2-7
CASSWTTEAFF	TGTGCCAGCAGTTGGACCACTGAAGCTTTCTTT	few	.	TRBV7-9	TRBJ1-1